This TCR beta chain was recorded in a study of blood T cells in healthy people across ages. This CDR3 is built from 15 residues. Looked up from germline, CDR1 is MNHEY and CDR2 is SMNVEV (reference sequence). Sample-barcoded 5' priming and a J-beta primer mix drove a second PCR of 7 to 11 cycles. TCRdb analysed the 5' RACE reads with MiXCR anew, one entry per CDR3 protein. Among 650,000 to 1,000,000 distinct CDR3 sequences, less than 60% were seen once, and the ten largest hold 15% to 20%. As regards this clonotype: The junction departs from the called germline gene at one end, perhaps through a read error.

Donor samples were obtained from healthy Caucasian individuals from Russia, aged 6 to 90. The chain couples TRBV27 to TRBJ2-3, with D unclear. The specimen was blood. This receptor was obtained from an elderly man in good health. In DNA form, the CDR3 reads TGTGCCGGCAGCACGGGTCGTGGAGAGACAGATACGCAGTATTTT. This encodes CAGSTGRGETDTQYF.